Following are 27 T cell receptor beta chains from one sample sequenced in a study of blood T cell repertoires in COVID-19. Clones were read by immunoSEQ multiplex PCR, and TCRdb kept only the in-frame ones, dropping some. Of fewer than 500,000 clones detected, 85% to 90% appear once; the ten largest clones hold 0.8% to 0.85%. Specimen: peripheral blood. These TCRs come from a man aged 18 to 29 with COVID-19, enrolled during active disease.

CDR3 sequence reads: CASSGIGGSEAFF. Here the CDR3 DNA reads TGTGCCAGCAGTGGGATCGGGGGGTCTGAAGCTTTCTTT. This chain joins TRBV2 and TRBJ1-1; TRBD1 is a possible D gene (5 bases). This CDR3 has 13 amino acids. Trimming cost V 4 bases and J 6 bases, with 12 bases left between them. The V gene's germline CDR1 is SNHLY and CDR2 FYNNEI.

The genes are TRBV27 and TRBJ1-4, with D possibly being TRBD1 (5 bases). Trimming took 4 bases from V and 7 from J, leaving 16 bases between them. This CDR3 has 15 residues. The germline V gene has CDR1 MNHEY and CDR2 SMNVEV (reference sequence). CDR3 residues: CASSYGGGSGEKLFF. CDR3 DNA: TGTGCCAGCAGTTACGGGGGAGGCAGCGGTGAAAAACTGTTTTTT.

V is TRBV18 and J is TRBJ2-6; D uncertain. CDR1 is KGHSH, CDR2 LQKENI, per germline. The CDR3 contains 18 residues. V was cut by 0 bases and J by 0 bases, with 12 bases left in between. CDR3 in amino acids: CASSPPNSYSSGANVLTF. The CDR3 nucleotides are TGTGCCAGCTCACCACCGAACAGTTACAGCTCTGGGGCCAACGTCCTGACTTTC.

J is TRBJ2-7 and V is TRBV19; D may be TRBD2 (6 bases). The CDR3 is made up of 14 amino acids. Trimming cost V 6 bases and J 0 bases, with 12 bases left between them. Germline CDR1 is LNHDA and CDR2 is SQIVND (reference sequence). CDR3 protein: CASSSSTSSYEQYF. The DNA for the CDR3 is TGTGCCAGTAGCTCCTCGACTAGCTCCTACGAGCAGTACTTC.

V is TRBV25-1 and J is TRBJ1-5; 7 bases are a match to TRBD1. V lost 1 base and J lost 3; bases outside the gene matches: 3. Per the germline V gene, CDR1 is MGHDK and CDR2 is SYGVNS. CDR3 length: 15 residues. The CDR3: CASSESGTVNQPQHF. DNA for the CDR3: TGTGCCAGCAGTGAATCGGGGACAGTCAATCAGCCCCAGCATTTT.

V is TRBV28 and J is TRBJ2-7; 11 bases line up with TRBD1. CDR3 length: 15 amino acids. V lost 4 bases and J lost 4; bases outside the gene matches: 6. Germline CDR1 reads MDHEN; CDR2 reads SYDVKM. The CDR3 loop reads CASSSAGTGGYEQYF. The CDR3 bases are TGTGCCAGCAGTTCCGCCGGGACAGGGGGGTACGAGCAGTACTTC.

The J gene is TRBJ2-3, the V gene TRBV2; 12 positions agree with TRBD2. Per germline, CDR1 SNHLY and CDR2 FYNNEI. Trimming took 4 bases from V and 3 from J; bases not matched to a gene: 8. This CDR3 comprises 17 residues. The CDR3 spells CASSAGGLAGGTDTQYF. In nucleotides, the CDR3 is TGTGCCAGCAGTGCGGGGGGGCTAGCGGGAGGGACAGATACGCAGTATTTT. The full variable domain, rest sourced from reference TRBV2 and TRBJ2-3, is EPEVTQTPSHQVTQMGQEVILRCVPISNHLYFYWYRQILGQKVEFLVSFYNNEISEKSEIFDDQFSVERPDGSNFTLKIRSTKLEDSAMYFCASSAGGLAGGTDTQYFGPGTRLTVL.

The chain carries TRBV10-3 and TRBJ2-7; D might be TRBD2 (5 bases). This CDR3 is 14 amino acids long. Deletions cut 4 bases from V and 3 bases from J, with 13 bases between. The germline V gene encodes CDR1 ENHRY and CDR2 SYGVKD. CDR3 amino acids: CAISGETIFYEQYF. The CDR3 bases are TGTGCCATCAGTGGGGAGACAATTTTCTACGAGCAGTACTTC.

CDR3 coding DNA: TGTGCCAGCAGTATGACAGGGCGTAACACTGAAGCTTTCTTT. It encodes CASSMTGRNTEAFF. The V call is TRBV6-5, the J call TRBJ1-1, with TRBD1 matching over 7 bases. Germline CDR1 MNHEY, CDR2 SVGAGI. The CDR3 is 14 residues long. V was clipped by 5 bases and J by 2 bases; unmatched bases: 5.

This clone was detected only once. In DNA, the CDR3 is TGTGCCAGCAGTGAGGTCAGGTCGGGGGGTAGGGGCTACACCTTC. Encoded protein: CASSEVRSGGRGYTF. This chain uses TRBV6-1 with TRBJ1-2, with D possibly being TRBD1 (5 bases). Trimming cost V 3 bases and J 8 bases, with 19 bases left between them. This CDR3 has 15 residues. Germline CDR1 MNHNS, CDR2 SASEGT.

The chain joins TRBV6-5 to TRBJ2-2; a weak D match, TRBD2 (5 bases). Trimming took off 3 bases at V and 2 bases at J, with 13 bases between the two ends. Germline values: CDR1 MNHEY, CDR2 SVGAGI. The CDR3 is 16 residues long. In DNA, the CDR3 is TGTGCCAGCAGTTATTACCGAGCGGATAACACCGGGGAGCTGTTTTTT. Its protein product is CASSYYRADNTGELFF.

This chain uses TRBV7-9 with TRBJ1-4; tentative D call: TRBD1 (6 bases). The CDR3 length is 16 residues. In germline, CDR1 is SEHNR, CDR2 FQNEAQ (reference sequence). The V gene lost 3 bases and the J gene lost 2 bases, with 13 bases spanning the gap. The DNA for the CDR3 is TGTGCCAGCAGCTTCGGCAGGGGAGGGACTAATGAAAAACTGTTTTTT. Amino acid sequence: CASSFGRGGTNEKLFF.

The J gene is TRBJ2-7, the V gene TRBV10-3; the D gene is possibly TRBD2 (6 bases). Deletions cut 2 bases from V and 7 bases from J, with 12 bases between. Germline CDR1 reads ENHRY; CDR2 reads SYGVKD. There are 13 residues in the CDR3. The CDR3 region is CAISEPGGGEQYF. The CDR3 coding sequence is TGTGCCATCAGTGAGCCCGGTGGGGGGGAGCAGTACTTC.

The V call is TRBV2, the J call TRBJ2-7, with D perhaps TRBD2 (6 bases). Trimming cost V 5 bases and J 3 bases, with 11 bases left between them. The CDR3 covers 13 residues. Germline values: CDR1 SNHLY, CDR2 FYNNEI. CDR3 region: CASSQGLRYEQYF. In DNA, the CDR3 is TGTGCCAGCAGTCAGGGACTCCGCTACGAGCAGTACTTC.

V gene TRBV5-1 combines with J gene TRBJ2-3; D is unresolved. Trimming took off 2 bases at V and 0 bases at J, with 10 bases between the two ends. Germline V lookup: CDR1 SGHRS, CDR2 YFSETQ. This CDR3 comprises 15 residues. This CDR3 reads CASSFYDSSTDTQYF. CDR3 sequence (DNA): TGCGCCAGCAGCTTCTACGACTCGAGCACAGATACGCAGTATTTT.

The CDR3 region is CASSLQGRGNTIYF. CDR3 in DNA: TGTGCCAGCAGCTTACAGGGAAGAGGAAACACCATATATTTT. The genes are TRBV5-4 and TRBJ1-3; D is perhaps TRBD1 (6 bases). Trimming shortened V by 2 bases and J by 4 bases, and 10 bases separated the two germline ends. Per the germline V gene, CDR1 is SGHNT and CDR2 is YYREEE (reference sequence). CDR3 size: 14 residues.

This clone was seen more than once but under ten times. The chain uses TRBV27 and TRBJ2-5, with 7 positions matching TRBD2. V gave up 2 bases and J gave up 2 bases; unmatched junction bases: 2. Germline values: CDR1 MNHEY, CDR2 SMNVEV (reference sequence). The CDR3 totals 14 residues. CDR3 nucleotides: TGTGCCAGCAGTTTAGGGGGGGGGCAAGAGACCCAGTACTTC. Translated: CASSLGGGQETQYF.

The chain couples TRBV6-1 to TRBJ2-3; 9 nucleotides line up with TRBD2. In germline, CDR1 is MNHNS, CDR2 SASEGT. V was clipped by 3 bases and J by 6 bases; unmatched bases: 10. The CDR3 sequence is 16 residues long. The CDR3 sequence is CASSDPPAGGGDTQYF. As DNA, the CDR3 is TGTGCCAGCAGTGACCCGCCAGCGGGGGGCGGGGATACGCAGTATTTT.

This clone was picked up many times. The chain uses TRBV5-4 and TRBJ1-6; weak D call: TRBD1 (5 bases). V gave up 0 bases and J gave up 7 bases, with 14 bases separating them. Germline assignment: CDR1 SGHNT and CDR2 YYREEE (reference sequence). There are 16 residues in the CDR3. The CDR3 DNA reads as TGTGCCAGCAGCTTGGCACGGGGGGACTTAAATTCACCCCTCCACTTT. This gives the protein CASSLARGDLNSPLHF.

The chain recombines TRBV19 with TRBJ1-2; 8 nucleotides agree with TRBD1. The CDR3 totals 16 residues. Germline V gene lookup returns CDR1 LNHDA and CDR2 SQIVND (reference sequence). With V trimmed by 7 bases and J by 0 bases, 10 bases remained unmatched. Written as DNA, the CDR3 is TGTGCCAGTACCCCCGGGACAGGCTCCCCTAACTATGGCTACACCTTC. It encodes CASTPGTGSPNYGYTF.

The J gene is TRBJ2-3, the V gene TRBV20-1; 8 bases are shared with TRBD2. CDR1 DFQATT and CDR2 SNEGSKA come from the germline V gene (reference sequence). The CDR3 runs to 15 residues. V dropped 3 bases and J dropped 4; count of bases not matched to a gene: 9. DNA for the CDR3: TGCAGTGCTAGTCCCCCGAGGCGGGGGGCAGATACGCAGTATTTT. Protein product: CSASPPRRGADTQYF.

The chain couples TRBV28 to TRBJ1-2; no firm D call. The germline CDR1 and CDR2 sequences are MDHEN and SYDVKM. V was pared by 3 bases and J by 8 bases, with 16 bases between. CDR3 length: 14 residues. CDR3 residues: CASSLGSGNAGYTF. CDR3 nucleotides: TGTGCCAGCAGTTTGGGCAGCGGGAACGCGGGCTACACCTTC.

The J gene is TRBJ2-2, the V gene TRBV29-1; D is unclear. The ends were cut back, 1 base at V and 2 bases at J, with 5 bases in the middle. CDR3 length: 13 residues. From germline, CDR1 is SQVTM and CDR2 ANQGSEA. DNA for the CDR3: TGCAGCGTTGAAGGACACAACACCGGGGAGCTGTTTTTT. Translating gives CSVEGHNTGELFF.

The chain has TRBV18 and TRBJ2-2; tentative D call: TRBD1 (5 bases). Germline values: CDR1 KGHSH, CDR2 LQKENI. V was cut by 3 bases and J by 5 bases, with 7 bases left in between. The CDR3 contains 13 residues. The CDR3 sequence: CASSPTVTGELFF. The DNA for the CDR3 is TGTGCCAGCTCACCGACAGTAACCGGGGAGCTGTTTTTT. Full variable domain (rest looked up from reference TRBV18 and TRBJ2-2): NAGVMQNPRHLVRRRGQEARLRCSPMKGHSHVYWYRQLPEEGLKFMVYLQKENIIDESGMPKERFSAEFPKEGPSILRIQQVVRGDSAAYFCASSPTVTGELFFGEGSRLTVL.

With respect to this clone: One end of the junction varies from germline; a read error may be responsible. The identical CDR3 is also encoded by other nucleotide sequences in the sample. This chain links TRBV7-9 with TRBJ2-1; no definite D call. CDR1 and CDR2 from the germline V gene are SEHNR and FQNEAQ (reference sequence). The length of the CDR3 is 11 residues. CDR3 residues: CASSPVNEQFF. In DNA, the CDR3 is TGCGCCAGCAGCCCCGTCAATGAGCAGTTCTTC.

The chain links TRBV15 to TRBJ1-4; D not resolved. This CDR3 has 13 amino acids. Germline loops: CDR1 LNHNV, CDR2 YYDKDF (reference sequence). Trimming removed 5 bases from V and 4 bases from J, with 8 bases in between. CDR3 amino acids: CATSSSFNEKLFF. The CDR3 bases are TGTGCCACCAGCTCGTCCTTTAATGAAAAACTGTTTTTT.

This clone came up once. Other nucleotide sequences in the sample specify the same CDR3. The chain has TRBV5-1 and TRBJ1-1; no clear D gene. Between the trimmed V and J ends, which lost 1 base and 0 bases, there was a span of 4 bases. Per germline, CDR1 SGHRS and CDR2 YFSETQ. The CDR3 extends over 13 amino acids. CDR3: CASSLSVNTEAFF. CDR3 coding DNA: TGCGCCAGCAGCTTGTCCGTGAACACTGAAGCTTTCTTT.